This TCR beta chain was recorded in a study of shared clonotypes between healthy human individuals. Sequencing used immunoSEQ multiplex PCR; TCRdb keeps in-frame clones, though not all of them. Counted here are hundreds of thousands of clones, less than 85% occurring once; the ten biggest clones make up less than 2%. The CDR3 spans 14 residues. The V end was cut by 5 bases, the J end by 7 bases, with 17 bases between. Germline CDR1 is MNHEY and CDR2 is SMNVEV (reference sequence). This TCR derives from a woman aged 25-40 years in good health. This chain joins TRBV27 and TRBJ1-2, with D possibly matching TRBD1 (5 bases). Input material: memory CD4+ T cells sorted from blood. Subset meaning: CD45RA-negative fraction. The CDR3 coding sequence is TGTGCCAGCAGTCGCCACGAGGGGACGTCTGGCTACACCTTC. Its protein product is CASSRHEGTSGYTF.